A single T cell receptor (beta chain) is shown here with its context. V shed 7 bases, J shed 3 bases, and the junction held 7 bases outside the gene matches. Germline-derived CDR1 and CDR2 are MNHEY and SVGAGI. The CDR3 covers 15 residues. This entry is derived from a study of blood T cell repertoires in COVID-19. Study-level background: Spain, Italy and the United States supplied samples that represented acute and convalescent COVID-19. The analysed material was cDNA or gDNA that came from T cells, B-cell-depleted T cells, or PBMCs.

Original processing methods: Amplifying reference gene primers gave estimates of nucleated cell counts. Profiled with immunoSEQ multiplex PCR; TCRdb holds only in-frame clones, not every one. The D gene and trimming were derived from the DNA, and the V and J assignments and clone size from that table. The repertoire holds a few hundred thousand clones, around four fifths seen once, with about 4.6% in the top ten. The sample was peripheral blood. The chain is built from TRBV6-5 and TRBJ1-5; 9 bases agree with TRBD1. The receptor's source is a man in his fifties or sixties who had recovered from COVID-19. The CDR3 loop is CASIRTGVHNQPQHF. The CDR3 nucleotides are TGTGCCAGCATCAGGACAGGGGTTCACAATCAGCCCCAGCATTTT.